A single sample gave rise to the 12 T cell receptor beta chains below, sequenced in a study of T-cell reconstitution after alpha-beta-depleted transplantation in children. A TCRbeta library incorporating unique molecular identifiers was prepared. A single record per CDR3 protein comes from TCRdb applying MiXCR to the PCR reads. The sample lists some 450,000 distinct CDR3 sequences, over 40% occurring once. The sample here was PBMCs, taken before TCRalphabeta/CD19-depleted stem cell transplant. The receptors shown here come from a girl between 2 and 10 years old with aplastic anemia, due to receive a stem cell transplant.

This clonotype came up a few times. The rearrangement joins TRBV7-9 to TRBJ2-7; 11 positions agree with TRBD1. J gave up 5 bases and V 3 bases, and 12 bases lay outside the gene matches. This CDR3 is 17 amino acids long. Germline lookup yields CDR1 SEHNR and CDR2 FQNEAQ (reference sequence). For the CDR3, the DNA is TGTGCCAGCAGCTTGTACTCCGGGACAGGGGGGAGGAACGAGCAGTACTTC. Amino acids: CASSLYSGTGGRNEQYF.

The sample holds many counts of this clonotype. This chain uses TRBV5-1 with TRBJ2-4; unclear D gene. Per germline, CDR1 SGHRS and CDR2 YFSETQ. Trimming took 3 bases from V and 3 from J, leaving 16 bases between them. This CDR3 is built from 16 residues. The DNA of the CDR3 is TGCGCCAGCAGCTCGGGTATTTCGGCCGACAAAAACATTCAGTACTTC. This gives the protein CASSSGISADKNIQYF. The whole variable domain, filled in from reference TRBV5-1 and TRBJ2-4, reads KAGVTQTPRYLIKTRGQQVTLSCSPISGHRSVSWYQQTPGQGLQFLFEYFSETQRNKGNFPGRFSGRQFSNSRSEMNVSTLELGDSALYLCASSSGISADKNIQYFGAGTRLSVL.

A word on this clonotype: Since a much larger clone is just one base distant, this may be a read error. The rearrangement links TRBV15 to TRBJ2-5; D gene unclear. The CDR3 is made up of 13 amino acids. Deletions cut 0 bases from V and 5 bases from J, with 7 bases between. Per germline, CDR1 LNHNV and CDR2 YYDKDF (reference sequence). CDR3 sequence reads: CATSRDPWETQYF. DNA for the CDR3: TGTGCCACCAGCAGAGACCCCTGGGAGACCCAGTACTTC.

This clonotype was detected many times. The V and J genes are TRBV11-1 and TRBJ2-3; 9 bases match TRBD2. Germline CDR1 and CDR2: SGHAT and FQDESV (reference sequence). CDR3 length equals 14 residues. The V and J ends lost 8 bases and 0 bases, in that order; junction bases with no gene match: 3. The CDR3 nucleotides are TGTGCCAGCGCTAGCGGGGTTAGCACAGATACGCAGTATTTT. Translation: CASASGVSTDTQYF. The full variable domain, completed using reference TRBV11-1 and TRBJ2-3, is EAEVAQSPRYKITEKSQAVAFWCDPISGHATLYWYRQILGQGPELLVQFQDESVVDDSQLPKDRFSAERLKGVDSTLKIQPAELGDSAMYLCASASGVSTDTQYFGPGTRLTVL.

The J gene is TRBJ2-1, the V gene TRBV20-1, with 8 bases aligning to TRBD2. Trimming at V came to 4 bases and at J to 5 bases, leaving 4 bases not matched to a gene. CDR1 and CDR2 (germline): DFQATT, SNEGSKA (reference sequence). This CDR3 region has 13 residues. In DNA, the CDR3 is TGCAGTGCTAACGCGGGGGGAAACAATGAGCAGTTCTTC. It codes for CSANAGGNNEQFF.

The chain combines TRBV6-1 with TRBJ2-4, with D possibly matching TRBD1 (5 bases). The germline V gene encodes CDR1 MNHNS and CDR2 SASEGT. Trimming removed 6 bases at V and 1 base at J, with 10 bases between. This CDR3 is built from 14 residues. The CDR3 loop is CASSQTDAKNIQYF. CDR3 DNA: TGTGCCAGCAGCCAGACAGATGCCAAAAACATTCAGTACTTC.

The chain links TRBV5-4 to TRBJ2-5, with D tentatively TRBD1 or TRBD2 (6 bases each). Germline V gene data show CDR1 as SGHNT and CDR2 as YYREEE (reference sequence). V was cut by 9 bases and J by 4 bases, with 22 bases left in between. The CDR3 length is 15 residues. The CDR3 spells CATSASPGGGETQYF. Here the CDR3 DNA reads TGTGCCACCTCAGCTTCGCCCGGGGGCGGAGAGACCCAGTACTTC.

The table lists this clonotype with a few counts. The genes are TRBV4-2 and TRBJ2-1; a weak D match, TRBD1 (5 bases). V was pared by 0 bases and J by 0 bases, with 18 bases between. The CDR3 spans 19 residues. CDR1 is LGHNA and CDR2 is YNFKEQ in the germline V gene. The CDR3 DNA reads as TGTGCCAGCAGCCAAGATCTGGCAGGGCGTCTCAGCTCCTACAATGAGCAGTTCTTC. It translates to CASSQDLAGRLSSYNEQFF.

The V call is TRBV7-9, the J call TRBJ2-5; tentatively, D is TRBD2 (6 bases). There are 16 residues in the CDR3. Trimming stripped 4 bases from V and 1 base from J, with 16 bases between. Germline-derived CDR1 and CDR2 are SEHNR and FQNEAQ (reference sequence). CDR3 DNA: TGTGCCAGCAGCTCATTCGGGACTGGACCCCAAGAGACCCAGTACTTC. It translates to CASSSFGTGPQETQYF.

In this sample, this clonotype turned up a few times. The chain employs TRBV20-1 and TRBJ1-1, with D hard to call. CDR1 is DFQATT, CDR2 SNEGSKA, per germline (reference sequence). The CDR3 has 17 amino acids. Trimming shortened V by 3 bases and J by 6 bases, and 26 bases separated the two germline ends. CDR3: CSARGSWGAGRMPEAFF. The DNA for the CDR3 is TGCAGTGCTAGGGGGTCTTGGGGTGCGGGGAGGATGCCTGAAGCTTTCTTT.

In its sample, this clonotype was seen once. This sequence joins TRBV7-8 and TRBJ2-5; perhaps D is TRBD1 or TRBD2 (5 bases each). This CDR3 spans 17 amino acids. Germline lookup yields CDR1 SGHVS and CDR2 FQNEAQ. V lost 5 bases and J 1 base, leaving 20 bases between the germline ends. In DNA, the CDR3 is TGTGCCAGCAGCCTCAGGGCCGATGGGGGTATCCAAGAGACCCAGTACTTC. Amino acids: CASSLRADGGIQETQYF.

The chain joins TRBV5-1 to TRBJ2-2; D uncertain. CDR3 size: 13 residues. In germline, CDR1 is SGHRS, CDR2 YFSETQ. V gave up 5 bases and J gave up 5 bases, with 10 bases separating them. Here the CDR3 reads CASRPESTGELFF. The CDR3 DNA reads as TGCGCCAGCAGGCCGGAGTCAACCGGGGAGCTGTTTTTT.